Described below is a single T cell receptor beta chain sequence and its context. These data originate in a study of blood T cell repertoires in COVID-19. Overall study: Researchers got acute and convalescent COVID-19 samples from the United States, Italy and Spain. PBMCs, B-cell-depleted T cells, or T cells were the source of the cDNA or gDNA that made up the material.

As originally analysed: Reference gene primer amplification gave estimated nucleated cell counts. Sequencing used immunoSEQ multiplex PCR; TCRdb keeps in-frame clones, though not all of them. V and J calls and clone size are as listed in that table; D and trimming were resolved from the DNA. The data hold hundreds of thousands of clones, with about four fifths observed a single time. This CDR3 spans 16 amino acids. The specimen sequenced was peripheral blood. This chain connects TRBV21-1 to TRBJ1-4; the D call of TRBD1 is as the table states it, not checked on the DNA. TRBV21-1 is an annotated pseudogene. The sequence came from a woman aged 45-65 years who had recovered from COVID-19. The CDR3 sequence is CASSKVGDRVNEKLFF. The CDR3 bases are TGTGCCAGCAGCAAAGTGGGGGACAGGGTAAATGAAAAACTGTTTTTT.